The subject of this entry is one TCR beta chain. Its specificity is unknown. TCRdb re-derived calls from the 5' RACE reads in MiXCR, one entry per CDR3 protein. The sample carries approximately 600,000 distinct CDR3 sequences, roughly 7.2% recorded once. This specimen comes from a study of identical twins. Study-wide findings and caveats: In monozygotic twins, models underestimated the sharing of out-of-frame TCR alpha. Low generation-probability sequences were in excess among twin-shared out-of-frame alpha sequences.

Germline CDR1 reads SEHNR; CDR2 reads FQNEAQ (reference sequence). Trimming stripped 2 bases from V and 6 bases from J, with 11 bases between. The CDR3 has 13 amino acids. Donors uniformly comprised healthy Caucasians. Separately, the same data were catalogued under a study of yellow fever vaccine responses in identical twins.

The rearrangement uses TRBV7-9 and TRBJ2-7; a possible D gene is TRBD1 (5 bases). What was sequenced was PBMCs. This sequence was found in a woman aged 18-35 years in good health. CDR3 DNA: TGTGCCAGCAGCTTAAGGGTTCAGGGCGAGCAGTACGTC. This translates into CASSLRVQGEQYV.